This T cell receptor (beta chain) was captured by sequencing in a study of blood T cell repertoires in COVID-19. Whole-study context: The United States, Italy and Spain were the sources of the acute and convalescent COVID-19 samples.

The table came from immunoSEQ multiplex PCR; TCRdb's copy has only in-frame clones and leaves some out. The sample records approximately 200,000 clones, around 82% being singletons. Allocation to cohorts depended on clinical history reported by the participants. Recovered Cohort 3 donors showed two negative PCRs, clearance, or symptom resolution. Germline CDR1 and CDR2: KGHSH and LQKENI. The CDR3 loop spans 16 amino acids. V lost 3 bases to trimming and J lost 1 base; unmatched junction nucleotides: 7. The chain carries TRBV18 and TRBJ1-2; 8 bases are shared with TRBD1. The source is a man in his forties who had recovered from COVID-19. Sequencing input: PBMCs or T cells enriched from blood (not recorded which). Here the CDR3 reads CASSPLDGQGNYGYTF. The CDR3 DNA reads as TGTGCCAGCTCACCCCTTGATGGACAGGGTAACTATGGCTACACCTTC.